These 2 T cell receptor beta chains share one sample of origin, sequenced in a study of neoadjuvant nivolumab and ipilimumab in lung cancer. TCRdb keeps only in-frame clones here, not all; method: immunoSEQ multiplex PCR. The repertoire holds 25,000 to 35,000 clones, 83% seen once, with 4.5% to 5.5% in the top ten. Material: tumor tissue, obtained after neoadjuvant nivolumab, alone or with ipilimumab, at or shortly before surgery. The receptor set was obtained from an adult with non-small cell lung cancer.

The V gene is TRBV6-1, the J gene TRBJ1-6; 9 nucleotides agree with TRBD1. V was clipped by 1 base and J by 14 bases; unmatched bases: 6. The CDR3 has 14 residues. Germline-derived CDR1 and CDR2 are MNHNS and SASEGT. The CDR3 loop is CASSEGTGALALHF. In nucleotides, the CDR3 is TGTGCCAGCAGTGAAGGGACAGGGGCCTTGGCCCTCCACTTT.

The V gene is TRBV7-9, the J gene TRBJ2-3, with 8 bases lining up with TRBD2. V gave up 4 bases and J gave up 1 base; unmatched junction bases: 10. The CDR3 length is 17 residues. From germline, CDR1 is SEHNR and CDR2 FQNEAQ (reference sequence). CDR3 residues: CASSSPRAGARTDTQYF. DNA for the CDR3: TGTGCCAGCAGCTCCCCCAGAGCGGGGGCGCGCACAGATACGCAGTATTTT.